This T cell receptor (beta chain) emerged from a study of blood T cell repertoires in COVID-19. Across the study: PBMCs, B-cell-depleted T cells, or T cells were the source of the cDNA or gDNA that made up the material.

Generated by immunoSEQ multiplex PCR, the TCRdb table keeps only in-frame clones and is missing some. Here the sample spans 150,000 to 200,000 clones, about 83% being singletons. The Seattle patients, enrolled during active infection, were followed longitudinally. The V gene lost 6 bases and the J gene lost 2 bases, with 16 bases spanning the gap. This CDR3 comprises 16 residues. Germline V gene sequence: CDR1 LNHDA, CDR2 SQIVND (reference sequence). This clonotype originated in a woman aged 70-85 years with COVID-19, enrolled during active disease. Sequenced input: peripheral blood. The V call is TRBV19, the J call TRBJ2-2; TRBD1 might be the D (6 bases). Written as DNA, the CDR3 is TGTGCCAGTAGCCGAGGACAGACTTATAACACCGGGGAGCTGTTTTTT. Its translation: CASSRGQTYNTGELFF.